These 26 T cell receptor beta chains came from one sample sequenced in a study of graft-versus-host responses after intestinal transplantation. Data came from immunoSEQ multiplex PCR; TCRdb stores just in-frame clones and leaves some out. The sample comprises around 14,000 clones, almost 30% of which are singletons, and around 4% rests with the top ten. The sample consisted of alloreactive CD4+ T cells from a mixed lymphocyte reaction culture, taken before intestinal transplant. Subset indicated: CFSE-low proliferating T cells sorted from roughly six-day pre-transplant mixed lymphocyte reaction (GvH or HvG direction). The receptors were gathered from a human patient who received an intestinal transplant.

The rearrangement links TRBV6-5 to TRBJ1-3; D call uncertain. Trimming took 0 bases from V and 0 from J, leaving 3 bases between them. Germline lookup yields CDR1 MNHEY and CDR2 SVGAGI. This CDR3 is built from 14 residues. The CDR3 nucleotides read TGTGCCAGCAGTTACTCTCGCTCTGGAAACACCATATATTTT. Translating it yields CASSYSRSGNTIYF.

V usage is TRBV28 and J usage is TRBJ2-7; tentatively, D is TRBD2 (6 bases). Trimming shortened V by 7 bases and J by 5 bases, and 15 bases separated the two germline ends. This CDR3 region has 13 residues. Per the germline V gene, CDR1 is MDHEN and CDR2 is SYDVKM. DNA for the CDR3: TGTGCCAGCATCCCGCCCGCGGGGAACGAGCAGTACTTC. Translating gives CASIPPAGNEQYF.

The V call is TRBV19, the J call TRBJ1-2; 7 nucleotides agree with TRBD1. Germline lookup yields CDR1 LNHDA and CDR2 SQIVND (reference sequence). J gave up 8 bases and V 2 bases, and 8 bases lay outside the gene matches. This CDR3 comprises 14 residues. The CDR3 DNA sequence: TGTGCCAGTAGTATAACGACAGGGCGGGAAGGCTACACCTTC. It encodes CASSITTGREGYTF.

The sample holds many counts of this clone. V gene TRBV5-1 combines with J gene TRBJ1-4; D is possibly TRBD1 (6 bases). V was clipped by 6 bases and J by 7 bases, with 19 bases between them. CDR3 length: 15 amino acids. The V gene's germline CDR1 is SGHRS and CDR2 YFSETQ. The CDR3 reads CASTTGGAPGEKLFF. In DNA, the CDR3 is TGCGCCAGCACGACGGGGGGGGCCCCAGGTGAAAAACTGTTTTTT. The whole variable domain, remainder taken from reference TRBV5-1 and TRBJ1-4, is KAGVTQTPRYLIKTRGQQVTLSCSPISGHRSVSWYQQTPGQGLQFLFEYFSETQRNKGNFPGRFSGRQFSNSRSEMNVSTLELGDSALYLCASTTGGAPGEKLFFGSGTQLSVL.

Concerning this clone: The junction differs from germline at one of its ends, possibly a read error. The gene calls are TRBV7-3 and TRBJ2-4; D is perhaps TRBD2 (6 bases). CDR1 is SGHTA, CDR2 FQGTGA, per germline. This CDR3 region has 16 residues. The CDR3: CASSVTRRAHQNIQYF. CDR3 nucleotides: TGTGCCAGCAGCGTAACCCGGAGGGCCCACCAAAACATTCAGTACTTC.

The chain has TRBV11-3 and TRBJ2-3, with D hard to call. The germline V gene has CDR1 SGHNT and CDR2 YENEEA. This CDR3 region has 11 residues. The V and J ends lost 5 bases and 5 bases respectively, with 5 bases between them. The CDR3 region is CASSPLDTQYF. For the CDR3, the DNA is TGTGCCAGCAGCCCTTTAGATACGCAGTATTTT.

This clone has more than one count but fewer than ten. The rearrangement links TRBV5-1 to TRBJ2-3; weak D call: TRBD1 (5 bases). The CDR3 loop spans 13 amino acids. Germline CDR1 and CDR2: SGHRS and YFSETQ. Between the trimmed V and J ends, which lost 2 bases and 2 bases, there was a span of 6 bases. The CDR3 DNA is TGCGCCAGCAGCTTCAGGGTCACAGATACGCAGTATTTT. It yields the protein CASSFRVTDTQYF.

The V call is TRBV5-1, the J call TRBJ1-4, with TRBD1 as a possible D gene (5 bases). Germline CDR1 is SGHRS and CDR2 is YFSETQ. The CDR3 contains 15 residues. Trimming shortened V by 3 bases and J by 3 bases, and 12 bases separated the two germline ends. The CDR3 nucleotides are TGCGCCAGCAGCTCGGACATCGGGGCTAATGAAAAACTGTTTTTT. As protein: CASSSDIGANEKLFF.

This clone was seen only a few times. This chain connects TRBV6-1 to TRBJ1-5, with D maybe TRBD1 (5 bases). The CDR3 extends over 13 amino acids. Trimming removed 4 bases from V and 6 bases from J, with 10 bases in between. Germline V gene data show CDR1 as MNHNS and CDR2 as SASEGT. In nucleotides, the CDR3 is TGTGCCAGCAGTGTACCGGGACTTCAGCCCCAGCATTTT. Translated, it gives CASSVPGLQPQHF.

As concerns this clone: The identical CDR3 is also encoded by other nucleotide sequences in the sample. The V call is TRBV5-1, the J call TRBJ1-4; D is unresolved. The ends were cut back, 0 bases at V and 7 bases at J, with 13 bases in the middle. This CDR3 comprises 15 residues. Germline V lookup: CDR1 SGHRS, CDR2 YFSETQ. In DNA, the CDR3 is TGCGCCAGCAGCTTGGAGGCAGGACGCCGTGAAAAACTGTTTTTT. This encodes CASSLEAGRREKLFF.

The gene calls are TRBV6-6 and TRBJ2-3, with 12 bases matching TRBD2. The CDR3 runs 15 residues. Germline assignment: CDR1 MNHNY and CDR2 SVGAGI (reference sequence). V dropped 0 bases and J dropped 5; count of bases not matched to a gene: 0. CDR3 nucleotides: TGTGCCAGCAGTTACTCGACTAGCGGGAGAGATACGCAGTATTTT. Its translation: CASSYSTSGRDTQYF.

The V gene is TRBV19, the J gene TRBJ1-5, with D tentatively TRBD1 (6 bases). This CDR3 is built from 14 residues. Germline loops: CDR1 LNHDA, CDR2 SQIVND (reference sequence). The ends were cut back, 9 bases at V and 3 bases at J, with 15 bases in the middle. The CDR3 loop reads CASRQGPFNQPQHF. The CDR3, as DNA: TGTGCCAGCAGGCAGGGGCCCTTCAATCAGCCCCAGCATTTT. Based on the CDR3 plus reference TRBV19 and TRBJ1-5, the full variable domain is DGGITQSPKYLFRKEGQNVTLSCEQNLNHDAMYWYRQDPGQGLRLIYYSQIVNDFQKGDIAEGYSVSREKKESFPLTVTSAQKNPTAFYLCASRQGPFNQPQHFGDGTRLSIL.

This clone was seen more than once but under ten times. CDR3 in amino acids: CASSPALAGKGHEQYF. For the CDR3, the DNA is TGTGCCAGCAGCCCAGCCCTGGCAGGGAAGGGTCACGAGCAGTACTTC. The chain couples TRBV4-2 to TRBJ2-7, with a tentative D call TRBD1 (5 bases). CDR1 is LGHNA and CDR2 is YNFKEQ in the germline V gene. V lost 4 bases and J 5 bases, leaving 21 bases between the germline ends. This CDR3 comprises 16 residues.

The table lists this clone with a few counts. The CDR3 coding sequence is TGTGCCATCCACGGGGCAAGGAACACTGAAGCTTTCTTT. This encodes CAIHGARNTEAFF. This rearrangement joins TRBV10-3 to TRBJ1-1, with a weak D call TRBD1 (5 bases). Trimming stripped 8 bases from V and 1 base from J, with 11 bases between. The CDR3 extends over 13 amino acids. Germline CDR1 reads ENHRY; CDR2 reads SYGVKD.

DNA of the CDR3: TGCGCCAGCAGCCAAGGGCGTGGACCAAGCACAGATACGCAGTATTTT. Translating gives CASSQGRGPSTDTQYF. The chain recombines TRBV4-3 with TRBJ2-3; no clear D gene. CDR1 and CDR2 (germline): LGHNA, YSLEER. The CDR3 is made up of 16 amino acids. V lost 1 base and J lost 0, with 11 bases in between.

This CDR3 is CASSYGTGLLTYEQYF. In nucleotides, the CDR3 is TGTGCCAGCAGCTACGGGACAGGACTTCTTACCTACGAGCAGTACTTC. The chain joins TRBV5-4 to TRBJ2-5; 8 bases line up with TRBD1. The J call may be incorrect, as the DNA end agrees better with TRBJ2-7. This CDR3 has 16 residues. The germline V gene encodes CDR1 SGHNT and CDR2 YYREEE (reference sequence).

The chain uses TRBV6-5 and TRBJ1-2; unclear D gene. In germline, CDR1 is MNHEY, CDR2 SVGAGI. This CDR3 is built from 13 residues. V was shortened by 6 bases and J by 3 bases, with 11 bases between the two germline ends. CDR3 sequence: CASRTDSDYGYTF. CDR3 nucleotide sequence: TGTGCCAGCAGGACCGACTCCGACTATGGCTACACCTTC.

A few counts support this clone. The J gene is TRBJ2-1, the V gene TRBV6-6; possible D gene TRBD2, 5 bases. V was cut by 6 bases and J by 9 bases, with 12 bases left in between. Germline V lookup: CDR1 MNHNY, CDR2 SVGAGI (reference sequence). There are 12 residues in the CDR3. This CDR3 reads CASSLPAGEQFF. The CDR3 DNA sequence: TGTGCCAGCAGCCTCCCTGCGGGTGAGCAGTTCTTC.

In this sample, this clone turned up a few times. The CDR3 nucleotides read TGTGCCAGCTCGGAGGCTTTCTATGGCTACACCTTC. Translated, it gives CASSEAFYGYTF. V is TRBV6-1 and J is TRBJ1-2; D gene ambiguous. CDR3 length: 12 residues. From germline, CDR1 is MNHNS and CDR2 SASEGT. With 8 bases removed from V and 4 bases from J, the gap between germline ends came to 11 bases.

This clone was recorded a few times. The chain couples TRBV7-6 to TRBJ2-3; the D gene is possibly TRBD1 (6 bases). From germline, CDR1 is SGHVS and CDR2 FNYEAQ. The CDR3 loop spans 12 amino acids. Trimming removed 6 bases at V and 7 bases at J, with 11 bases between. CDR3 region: CASSRDRNTQYF. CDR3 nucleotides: TGTGCCAGCAGTCGTGACAGGAATACGCAGTATTTT.

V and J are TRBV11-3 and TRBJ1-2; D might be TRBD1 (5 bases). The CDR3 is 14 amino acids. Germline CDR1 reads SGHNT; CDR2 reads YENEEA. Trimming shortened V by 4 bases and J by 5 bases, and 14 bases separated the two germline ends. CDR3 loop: CASSSGSGTYGYTF. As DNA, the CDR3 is TGTGCCAGCAGCTCGGGCAGTGGGACTTATGGCTACACCTTC.

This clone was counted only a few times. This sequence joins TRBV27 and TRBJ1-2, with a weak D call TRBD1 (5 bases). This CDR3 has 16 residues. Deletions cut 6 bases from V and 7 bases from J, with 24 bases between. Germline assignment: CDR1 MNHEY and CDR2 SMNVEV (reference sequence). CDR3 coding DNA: TGTGCCAGCAGCCCGGATGCCGGGACCTCTTTTACTGGCTACACCTTC. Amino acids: CASSPDAGTSFTGYTF.

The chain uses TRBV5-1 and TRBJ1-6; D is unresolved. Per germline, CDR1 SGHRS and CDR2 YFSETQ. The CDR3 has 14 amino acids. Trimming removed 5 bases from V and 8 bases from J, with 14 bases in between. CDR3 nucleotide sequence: TGCGCCAGCAGTGTACGTCGAGGGTATTCACCCCTCCACTTT. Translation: CASSVRRGYSPLHF.

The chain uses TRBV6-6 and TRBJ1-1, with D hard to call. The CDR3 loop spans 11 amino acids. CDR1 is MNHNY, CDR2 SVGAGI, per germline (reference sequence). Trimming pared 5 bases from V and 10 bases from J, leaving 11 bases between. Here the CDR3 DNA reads TGTGCCAGCAGTACCAAAACGGGAGCTTTCTTT. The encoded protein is CASSTKTGAFF.

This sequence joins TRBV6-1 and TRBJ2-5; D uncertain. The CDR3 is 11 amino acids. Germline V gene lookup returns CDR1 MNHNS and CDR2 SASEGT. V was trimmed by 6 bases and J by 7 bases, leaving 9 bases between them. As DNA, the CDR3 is TGTGCCAGCAGGTTCCGGCGGACCCAGTACTTC. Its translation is CASRFRRTQYF.

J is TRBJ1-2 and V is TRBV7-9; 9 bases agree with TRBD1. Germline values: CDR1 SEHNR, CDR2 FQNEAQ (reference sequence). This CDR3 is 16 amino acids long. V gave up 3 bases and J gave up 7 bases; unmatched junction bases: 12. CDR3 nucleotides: TGTGCCAGCAGCTTTTCGGCGGGACAGGGAATTTTTGGCTACACCTTC. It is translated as CASSFSAGQGIFGYTF. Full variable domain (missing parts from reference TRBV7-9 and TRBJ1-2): DTGVSQNPRHKITKRGQNVTFRCDPISEHNRLYWYRQTLGQGPEFLTYFQNEAQLEKSRLLSDRFSAERPKGSFSTLEIQRTEQGDSAMYLCASSFSAGQGIFGYTFGSGTRLTVV.